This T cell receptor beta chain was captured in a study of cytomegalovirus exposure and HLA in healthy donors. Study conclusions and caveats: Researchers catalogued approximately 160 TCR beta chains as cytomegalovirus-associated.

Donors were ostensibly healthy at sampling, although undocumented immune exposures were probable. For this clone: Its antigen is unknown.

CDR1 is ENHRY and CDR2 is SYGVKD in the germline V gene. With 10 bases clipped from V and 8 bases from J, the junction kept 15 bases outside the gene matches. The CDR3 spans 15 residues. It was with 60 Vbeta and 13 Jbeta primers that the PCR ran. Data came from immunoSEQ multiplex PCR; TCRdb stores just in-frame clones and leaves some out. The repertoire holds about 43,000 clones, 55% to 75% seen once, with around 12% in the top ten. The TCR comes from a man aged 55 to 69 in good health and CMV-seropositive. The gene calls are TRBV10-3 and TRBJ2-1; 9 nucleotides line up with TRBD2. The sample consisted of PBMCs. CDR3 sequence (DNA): TGTGCCACCGGGCTACCAGCGGGAGGTGGCTATGAGCAGTTCTTC. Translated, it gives CATGLPAGGGYEQFF.